This is a list of T cell receptor beta chains from one sample in a study of blood T cell repertoires in COVID-19. Profiling relied on immunoSEQ multiplex PCR, and the TCRdb table lists in-frame clones only, not all of them. There are 100,000 to 150,000 clones in the sample; about 80% occur only once, and about 3.8% lies in the top ten. Sequenced input: peripheral blood. These TCRs come from a woman aged 50 to 60 with acute or convalescent COVID-19. CDR3s include the opening cysteine and the closing phenylalanine or tryptophan. A D gene is named only where the DNA matches it firmly. Size is stated for part of the rows, as once, few or many counts, or as a class when the clone is expanded.

TRBD1	TRBV19	.	TRBJ1-1	CASRTGKGGRATEAFF	TGTGCCAGTAGGACAGGGAAAGGGGGCAGAGCCACTGAAGCTTTCTTT
TRBD1	TRBV3-1/TRBV3-2	.	TRBJ1-3	CASSPHSTGKENTIYF	TGTGCCAGCTCACCCCATTCGACAGGGAAGGAAAACACCATATATTTT
TRBD2	TRBV7-3	.	TRBJ2-3	CASSPRSTSGTDTQYF	TGTGCCAGCAGCCCCCGGTCCACTAGCGGCACAGATACGCAGTATTTT
.	TRBV18	.	TRBJ2-7	CASSPLYDRASYEQYF	TGTGCCAGCTCACCTTTATATGACAGAGCCTCCTACGAGCAGTACTTC
TRBD1	TRBV15	few	TRBJ1-2	CATSREGRDRSLYGYTF	TGTGCCACCAGCAGAGAGGGTAGGGACAGGTCTCTCTATGGCTACACCTTC
TRBD1	TRBV7-6	.	TRBJ1-4	CASSLEGTGNEKLFF	TGTGCCAGCAGCTTAGAGGGGACAGGGAATGAAAAACTGTTTTTT
TRBD1	TRBV28	.	TRBJ2-1	CASQTGTGPISEQFF	TGTGCCAGCCAAACCGGGACAGGGCCAATATCAGAGCAGTTCTTC
TRBD1	TRBV6-5	.	TRBJ2-2	CASKGQGGTGELFF	TGTGCCAGCAAGGGACAGGGGGGCACCGGGGAGCTGTTTTTT
TRBD2	TRBV19	.	TRBJ2-1	CASSIVGLAGSQFF	TGTGCCAGTAGTATAGTAGGACTAGCGGGTTCACAGTTCTTC
.	TRBV2	.	TRBJ1-3	CASSWGGTGNTIYF	TGTGCCAGCTCTTGGGGGGGTACCGGAAACACCATATATTTT
.	TRBV5-6	few	TRBJ1-2	CASSPTVGYGYTF	TGTGCCAGCAGCCCTACAGTAGGCTATGGCTACACCTTC
.	TRBV6-6	.	TRBJ2-1	CASSPSEGSYNEQFF	TGTGCCAGCAGTCCGTCGGAGGGCTCCTACAATGAGCAGTTCTTC
.	TRBV7-8	.	TRBJ1-4	CASSLMETNEKLFF	TGTGCCAGCAGCTTAATGGAGACTAATGAAAAACTGTTTTTT